These 28 T cell receptor beta chains originate from one sample sequenced in a study of technical replicates of blood from a handful of donors (dated by TCRdb to about 2017). Receptor amplification or capture employed the immunoSEQ multiplex PCR assay. Sourced from immuneACCESS, this table was stored by TCRdb with only in-frame sequences that have V and J called. A share of the clones is absent; for the studies checked, an unresolved V gene accounts for under half, and the remainder has no known explanation. This sample lists around 90,000 clones; around 94% were detected once. Clones ranked in the top ten supply under 0.5% of the sample. Sequenced: T cells isolated from PBMCs. The receptors were sampled from a human donor in good health.

The chain is built from TRBV4-1 and TRBJ2-3; 7 nucleotides line up with TRBD2. Trimming took 2 bases from V and 0 from J; bases not matched to a gene: 2. The CDR3 runs to 15 residues. The germline V gene encodes CDR1 MGHRA and CDR2 YSYEKL. The CDR3 reads CASSQPSGSTDTQYF. The CDR3 region has the DNA TGCGCCAGCAGCCAACCTAGCGGTAGCACAGATACGCAGTATTTT.

This clone was seen only once. The chain couples TRBV6-5 to TRBJ1-3; 12 nucleotides line up with TRBD1. V was pared by 1 base and J by 7 bases, with 2 bases of the junction left unmatched. The germline V gene encodes CDR1 MNHEY and CDR2 SVGAGI. The CDR3 is 15 amino acids. The CDR3 DNA reads TGTGCCAGCAGTTACTTGGGACAGGGGGCCAACACCATATATTTT. This encodes CASSYLGQGANTIYF.

This clone was seen just once. The chain couples TRBV7-7 to TRBJ2-3; D remains unclear. With 4 bases removed from V and 4 bases from J, the gap between germline ends came to 9 bases. The germline gives CDR1 SSHAT, CDR2 FNYEAQ (reference sequence). This CDR3 is 13 amino acids long. The CDR3 here is CASSSAGPDTQYF. The CDR3 DNA follows: TGTGCCAGCAGCTCGGCAGGTCCAGATACGCAGTATTTT.

The CDR3 protein is CASSFLAREEGYTF. CDR3 nucleotide sequence: TGTGCCAGCAGTTTTCTGGCCAGGGAGGAGGGCTACACCTTC. The rearrangement joins TRBV28 to TRBJ1-2; possibly TRBD1 for D (5 bases). With 3 bases removed from V and 8 bases from J, the gap between germline ends came to 16 bases. Germline V lookup: CDR1 MDHEN, CDR2 SYDVKM. CDR3 length: 14 residues.

The chain couples TRBV19 to TRBJ1-3, with 8 bases fitting TRBD1. The CDR3 spans 16 residues. CDR1 and CDR2 (germline): LNHDA, SQIVND (reference sequence). Losses at the gene ends were 5 bases for V and 0 bases for J; bases not matched to a gene: 6. CDR3: CASSRQGAFSGNTIYF. CDR3 DNA: TGTGCCAGTAGTCGGCAGGGGGCTTTCTCTGGAAACACCATATATTTT. Full variable domain (rest looked up from reference TRBV19 and TRBJ1-3): DGGITQSPKYLFRKEGQNVTLSCEQNLNHDAMYWYRQDPGQGLRLIYYSQIVNDFQKGDIAEGYSVSREKKESFPLTVTSAQKNPTAFYLCASSRQGAFSGNTIYFGEGSWLTVV.

The rearrangement joins TRBV9 to TRBJ2-2; 12 nucleotides match TRBD1. This CDR3 is 16 amino acids long. V was clipped by 0 bases and J by 6 bases; unmatched bases: 3. CDR1 and CDR2 (germline): SGDLS, YYNGEE. The CDR3 nucleotides are TGTGCCAGCAGCGTAGAGGGACAGGGGGCCGCCGGGGAGCTGTTTTTT. Encoded protein: CASSVEGQGAAGELFF. Full variable domain (remainder filled in from reference TRBV9 and TRBJ2-2): DSGVTQTPKHLITATGQRVTLRCSPRSGDLSVYWYQQSLDQGLQFLIQYYNGEERAKGNILERFSAQQFPDLHSELNLSSLELGDSALYFCASSVEGQGAAGELFFGEGSRLTVL.

V and J are TRBV5-1 and TRBJ2-1, with a possible D match to TRBD2 (6 bases). Trimming cost V 0 bases and J 0 bases, with 7 bases left between them. Germline V lookup: CDR1 SGHRS, CDR2 YFSETQ. The CDR3 has 15 residues. CDR3 nucleotides: TGCGCCAGCAGCTTGGAGCGGGCCTCCTACAATGAGCAGTTCTTC. Encoded protein: CASSLERASYNEQFF. Full variable domain (remainder filled in from reference TRBV5-1 and TRBJ2-1): KAGVTQTPRYLIKTRGQQVTLSCSPISGHRSVSWYQQTPGQGLQFLFEYFSETQRNKGNFPGRFSGRQFSNSRSEMNVSTLELGDSALYLCASSLERASYNEQFFGPGTRLTVL.

This chain joins TRBV6-5 and TRBJ2-2; D unclear. Trimming cost V 1 base and J 3 bases, with 6 bases left between them. From germline, CDR1 is MNHEY and CDR2 SVGAGI. This CDR3 spans 14 amino acids. The CDR3 protein is CASSYYSYTGELFF. As DNA, the CDR3 is TGTGCCAGCAGTTACTACAGCTACACCGGGGAGCTGTTTTTT.

This chain joins TRBV5-4 and TRBJ2-7; D gene uncertain. V was trimmed by 3 bases and J by 2 bases, leaving 9 bases between them. CDR3 size: 13 residues. CDR1 and CDR2 (germline): SGHNT, YYREEE (reference sequence). The CDR3 protein is CASSSPNTYEQYF. DNA for the CDR3: TGTGCCAGCAGCTCACCCAACACCTACGAGCAGTACTTC.

J is TRBJ2-3 and V is TRBV2; 7 nucleotides align to TRBD2. Germline V gene data show CDR1 as SNHLY and CDR2 as FYNNEI. V trimming: 4 bases; J trimming: 5 bases; junction bases outside the gene matches: 15. This CDR3 spans 17 amino acids. The CDR3 DNA reads as TGTGCCAGCAGTGTTTACCGAGAGGGGAGGGGAAGAGATACGCAGTATTTT. Translating it yields CASSVYREGRGRDTQYF.

The V and J genes are TRBV10-3 and TRBJ1-2; possibly TRBD1 for D (6 bases). V lost 11 bases, J lost 4 bases, and 17 bases lay in between. Germline V gene lookup returns CDR1 ENHRY and CDR2 SYGVKD. CDR3 size: 13 residues. The CDR3 DNA reads as TGTGCCGGATACTCCGGACAGAGCTATGGCTACACCTTC. It encodes CAGYSGQSYGYTF.

The chain is built from TRBV6-5 and TRBJ2-3; D is unclear. Trimming took 5 bases from V and 3 from J, leaving 12 bases between them. CDR1 MNHEY and CDR2 SVGAGI come from the germline V gene. The CDR3 is made up of 14 amino acids. CDR3 amino acids: CASSLTTWTDTQYF. Written as DNA, the CDR3 is TGTGCCAGCAGTCTCACGACTTGGACAGATACGCAGTATTTT.

The CDR3 loop reads CSVGRTDSGNTIYF. Written as DNA, the CDR3 is TGCAGCGTTGGAAGGACAGACTCTGGAAACACCATATATTTT. This rearrangement joins TRBV29-1 to TRBJ1-3; tentative D call: TRBD1 (6 bases). This CDR3 has 14 amino acids. V lost 4 bases and J lost 0, with 10 bases in between. CDR1 SQVTM and CDR2 ANQGSEA come from the germline V gene.

The gene calls are TRBV18 and TRBJ1-2; 10 bases match TRBD1. With V trimmed by 4 bases and J by 6 bases, 5 bases remained unmatched. The CDR3 has 14 residues. From germline, CDR1 is KGHSH and CDR2 LQKENI. Here the CDR3 DNA reads TGTGCCAGCTCACTAGCGGACAGGGGGAATGGCTACACCTTC. It codes for CASSLADRGNGYTF.

V and J are TRBV5-1 and TRBJ1-3; D is perhaps TRBD1 (5 bases). Germline V gene lookup returns CDR1 SGHRS and CDR2 YFSETQ. Trimming took off 0 bases at V and 0 bases at J, with 19 bases between the two ends. The CDR3 loop spans 19 amino acids. CDR3 bases: TGCGCCAGCAGCTTGGTAGGGGAAGGGGCCCCGAACTCTGGAAACACCATATATTTT. It yields the protein CASSLVGEGAPNSGNTIYF.

The chain couples TRBV6-5 to TRBJ2-7, with D possibly TRBD2 on 5 matching bases. Trimming removed 2 bases from V and 0 bases from J, with 5 bases in between. The CDR3 runs to 13 residues. Per the germline V gene, CDR1 is MNHEY and CDR2 is SVGAGI. CDR3 protein: CASSYAGSYEQYF. CDR3 sequence (DNA): TGTGCCAGCAGTTACGCGGGCTCCTACGAGCAGTACTTC.

V and J are TRBV7-8 and TRBJ2-3; D call uncertain. CDR3 size: 13 residues. Per germline, CDR1 SGHVS and CDR2 FQNEAQ. V dropped 1 base and J dropped 5 bases, with 7 bases sitting between them. The CDR3 loop reads CASSLGAGDTQYF. CDR3 sequence (DNA): TGTGCCAGCAGCTTAGGGGCCGGAGATACGCAGTATTTT. Drawing the rest from reference TRBV7-8 and TRBJ2-3, the complete variable domain is GAGVSQSPRYKVAKRGQDVALRCDPISGHVSLFWYQQALGQGPEFLTYFQNEAQLDKSGLPSDRFFAERPEGSVSTLKIQRTQQEDSAVYLCASSLGAGDTQYFGPGTRLTVL.

The chain couples TRBV7-9 to TRBJ1-4; 9 positions match TRBD1. The germline V gene encodes CDR1 SEHNR and CDR2 FQNEAQ (reference sequence). The CDR3 is 14 amino acids. J gave up 8 bases and V 4 bases, and 5 bases lay outside the gene matches. The CDR3 here is CASSYGQGHEKLFF. The CDR3 coding sequence is TGTGCCAGCAGCTACGGACAGGGGCACGAAAAACTGTTTTTT.

The sample holds one count of this clone. This chain connects TRBV7-2 to TRBJ1-4, with TRBD1 matching 8 bases. Trimming cost V 5 bases and J 0 bases; bases outside gene matches: 11. CDR3 length: 18 amino acids. Germline values: CDR1 SGHTA, CDR2 FQGNSA. The CDR3 DNA reads as TGTGCCAGCAGCCCTTCCAGGACAGGGTCGGCAACTAATGAAAAACTGTTTTTT. Amino acids: CASSPSRTGSATNEKLFF.

The V call is TRBV6-6, the J call TRBJ1-3; D not certain. V lost 4 bases to trimming and J lost 4 bases, with 17 bases between them. Germline V lookup: CDR1 MNHNY, CDR2 SVGAGI (reference sequence). The CDR3 sequence is 16 residues long. The CDR3 DNA reads TGTGCCAGCAGTTCCACGGAGGATCCAGCGGGAAACACCATATATTTT. This gives the protein CASSSTEDPAGNTIYF.

The rearrangement links TRBV5-1 to TRBJ2-2; 8 nucleotides align to TRBD1. Germline V gene sequence: CDR1 SGHRS, CDR2 YFSETQ. This CDR3 region has 16 residues. J was trimmed by 7 bases and V by 4 bases; bases with no gene match: 12. Here the CDR3 DNA reads TGCGCCAGCAGCCAATCAGACAGGGGTAAAGGCGGGGAGCTGTTTTTT. Translated, it gives CASSQSDRGKGGELFF.

This chain's CDR3 is CASSQVDRGNSFYGYTF. The CDR3 region has the DNA TGTGCCAGCAGCCAAGTCGACAGGGGGAACTCCTTCTATGGCTACACCTTC. The genes are TRBV4-2 and TRBJ1-2; 9 bases map to TRBD1. This CDR3 has 17 residues. Trimming at V came to 1 base and at J to 4 bases, leaving 10 bases not matched to a gene. The germline V gene has CDR1 LGHNA and CDR2 YNFKEQ.

This rearrangement joins TRBV6-5 to TRBJ1-3; 7 nucleotides line up with TRBD1. Germline-derived CDR1 and CDR2 are MNHEY and SVGAGI. The V and J ends lost 9 bases and 4 bases, in that order; junction bases with no gene match: 9. The CDR3 sequence is 14 residues long. CDR3 in amino acids: CASHRGGKGNTIYF. For the CDR3, the DNA is TGTGCCAGTCACAGGGGCGGTAAAGGAAACACCATATATTTT.

This chain uses TRBV30 with TRBJ2-5; 7 bases align to TRBD1. Germline CDR1 and CDR2: GTSNPN and SVGIG (reference sequence). V was clipped by 5 bases and J by 0 bases; unmatched bases: 6. CDR3 size: 14 residues. CDR3 residues: CAWSRTGYQETQYF. In DNA, the CDR3 is TGTGCCTGGTCTAGGACAGGCTACCAAGAGACCCAGTACTTC.

This clone was picked up one time. The V gene is TRBV25-1, the J gene TRBJ2-7; no reliable D call. The CDR3 consists of 11 residues. Germline loops: CDR1 MGHDK, CDR2 SYGVNS. V was pared by 9 bases and J by 4 bases, with 10 bases between. CDR3 sequence (DNA): TGTGCCAGGGTTGAAACTTACGAGCAGTACTTC. It codes for CARVETYEQYF.

This sequence joins TRBV4-2 and TRBJ2-7; 10 bases match TRBD1. The CDR3 runs to 16 residues. Germline CDR1 and CDR2: LGHNA and YNFKEQ. The V gene end was trimmed by 2 bases and the J gene end by 4 bases; junction bases not matched to a gene: 8. CDR3 protein: CASSQPPGQGLYEQYF. CDR3 DNA sequence: TGTGCCAGCAGCCAACCCCCGGGACAGGGGTTATACGAGCAGTACTTC.

The chain combines TRBV7-9 with TRBJ1-2; D might be TRBD1 (5 bases). Germline V gives CDR1 SEHNR, CDR2 FQNEAQ (reference sequence). Trimming stripped 5 bases from V and 4 bases from J, with 17 bases between. The CDR3 is made up of 15 amino acids. The CDR3 bases are TGTGCCAGCAGCCTAGGGGCCGTACCTACCTATGGCTACACCTTC. As protein: CASSLGAVPTYGYTF.

The chain has TRBV30 and TRBJ2-5, with 8 bases that match TRBD2. Germline CDR1 reads GTSNPN; CDR2 reads SVGIG (reference sequence). Trimming at V came to 4 bases and at J to 6 bases, leaving 7 bases not matched to a gene. The CDR3 length is 13 residues. CDR3 amino acids: CAWMGAGGKTQYF. The CDR3 bases are TGTGCCTGGATGGGGGCGGGGGGCAAGACCCAGTACTTC.